These 9 T cell receptor beta chains were sequenced from one sample in a study of OX40 agonist ivuxolimab in advanced cancers. The assay was immunoSEQ multiplex PCR, and TCRdb's table has in-frame clones only and misses some. The sample records 55,000 to 75,000 clones, about 91% being singletons. This sample comprised CD4+ or CD8+ T cells sorted from blood, obtained in a trial of the OX40 agonist ivuxolimab. The receptors were gathered from an adult with an advanced solid tumor such as melanoma, head and neck, liver or kidney cancer.

The CDR3 protein is CASSLSGAPYNEQFF. The CDR3 DNA reads TGTGCCAGCAGTTTATCGGGAGCCCCCTACAATGAGCAGTTCTTC. The chain combines TRBV27 with TRBJ2-1; TRBD2 is a possible D gene (5 bases). V lost 0 bases, J lost 2 bases, and 8 bases lay in between. In germline, CDR1 is MNHEY, CDR2 SMNVEV (reference sequence). The CDR3 contains 15 residues.

This clone was observed a few times. The J gene is TRBJ2-7, the V gene TRBV7-9, with 9 positions matching TRBD2. Per the germline V gene, CDR1 is SEHNR and CDR2 is FQNEAQ (reference sequence). This CDR3 is 16 amino acids long. Trimming removed 5 bases from V and 0 bases from J; junction bases left unmatched: 8. CDR3 protein: CASSTQTSGSSYEQYF. The CDR3 DNA reads TGTGCCAGCAGCACCCAGACTAGCGGAAGCTCCTACGAGCAGTACTTC.

The chain combines TRBV27 with TRBJ2-7, with 10 bases aligning to TRBD2. Germline V gene sequence: CDR1 MNHEY, CDR2 SMNVEV (reference sequence). The length of the CDR3 is 16 residues. After removal of 5 bases from V and 2 bases from J, the junction contained 9 bases not matched to a gene. CDR3 DNA: TGTGCCAGCAGTAGAAAGGGACTAGCGATCCCCTACGAGCAGTACTTC. Translation gives CASSRKGLAIPYEQYF.

The chain links TRBV5-6 to TRBJ2-7, with unresolved D. V dropped 1 base and J dropped 2 bases, with 16 bases sitting between them. There are 16 residues in the CDR3. Germline values: CDR1 SGHDT, CDR2 YYEEEE. The CDR3 DNA reads as TGTGCCAGCAGCTTGCAACCGGCCGGCATGGCCTACGAGCAGTACTTC. Translated: CASSLQPAGMAYEQYF.

The chain has TRBV7-9 and TRBJ2-1; unclear D gene. Trimming stripped 1 base from V and 6 bases from J, with 10 bases between. The CDR3 totals 14 residues. Germline CDR1 reads SEHNR; CDR2 reads FQNEAQ (reference sequence). Here the CDR3 reads CASSLEGAFNEQFF. In DNA, the CDR3 is TGTGCCAGCAGCTTAGAGGGCGCTTTCAATGAGCAGTTCTTC.

V gene TRBV4-1 combines with J gene TRBJ1-3, with D unresolved. Between the trimmed V and J ends, which lost 1 base and 4 bases, there was a span of 11 bases. This CDR3 region has 15 residues. The germline V gene has CDR1 MGHRA and CDR2 YSYEKL. CDR3 loop: CASSQAPFAGNTIYF. As DNA, the CDR3 is TGCGCCAGCAGCCAAGCTCCCTTCGCAGGAAACACCATATATTTT.

This chain links TRBV15 with TRBJ2-2; D remains ambiguous. The germline V gene has CDR1 LNHNV and CDR2 YYDKDF (reference sequence). This CDR3 spans 14 amino acids. The V gene lost 0 bases and the J gene lost 1 base, with 3 bases spanning the gap. CDR3 bases: TGTGCCACCAGCAGAGATAGGAACACCGGGGAGCTGTTTTTT. It translates to CATSRDRNTGELFF.

The chain combines TRBV7-8 with TRBJ2-1; 10 bases agree with TRBD2. The CDR3 contains 15 residues. V gave up 5 bases and J gave up 9 bases; unmatched junction bases: 10. Germline V CDR1 and CDR2: SGHVS, FQNEAQ. CDR3 DNA: TGTGCCAGCAGCGACCTTGCAAGCGGGGGGGGTGAGCAGTTCTTC. This translates into CASSDLASGGGEQFF. The full variable domain, rest sourced from reference TRBV7-8 and TRBJ2-1, is GAGVSQSPRYKVAKRGQDVALRCDPISGHVSLFWYQQALGQGPEFLTYFQNEAQLDKSGLPSDRFFAERPEGSVSTLKIQRTQQEDSAVYLCASSDLASGGGEQFFGPGTRLTVL.

The J gene is TRBJ2-7, the V gene TRBV4-3, with TRBD1 matching over 8 bases. V dropped 0 bases and J dropped 6; count of bases not matched to a gene: 7. The germline gives CDR1 LGHNA, CDR2 YSLEER. The CDR3 has 15 amino acids. As DNA, the CDR3 is TGCGCCAGCAGCCAAGATTCTGACAGGGGAAGCGAGCAGTACTTC. Protein sequence: CASSQDSDRGSEQYF.